This T cell receptor beta chain is drawn from a study of blood T cell repertoires in COVID-19. V lost 2 bases and J 8 bases, leaving 9 bases between the germline ends. This CDR3 comprises 13 residues. Per germline, CDR1 MNHNY and CDR2 SVGAGI (reference sequence). The protocol was immunoSEQ multiplex PCR, while the TCRdb copy is restricted to in-frame clones and leaves out a portion. The sample has approximately 340,000 clones, more than 70% seen once; the top ten hold 2.5% to 3.5%. This clone has just a few counts. The sample holds other DNA sequences that translate to the same CDR3. The V call is TRBV6-6, the J call TRBJ1-4; maybe TRBD1 (5 bases). The sequence came from a man under 40 with active or convalescent COVID-19. Sequencing was carried out using peripheral blood. CDR3 region: CASSYRGNEKLFF. CDR3 DNA: TGTGCCAGCAGTTACAGGGGAAACGAAAAACTGTTTTTT.